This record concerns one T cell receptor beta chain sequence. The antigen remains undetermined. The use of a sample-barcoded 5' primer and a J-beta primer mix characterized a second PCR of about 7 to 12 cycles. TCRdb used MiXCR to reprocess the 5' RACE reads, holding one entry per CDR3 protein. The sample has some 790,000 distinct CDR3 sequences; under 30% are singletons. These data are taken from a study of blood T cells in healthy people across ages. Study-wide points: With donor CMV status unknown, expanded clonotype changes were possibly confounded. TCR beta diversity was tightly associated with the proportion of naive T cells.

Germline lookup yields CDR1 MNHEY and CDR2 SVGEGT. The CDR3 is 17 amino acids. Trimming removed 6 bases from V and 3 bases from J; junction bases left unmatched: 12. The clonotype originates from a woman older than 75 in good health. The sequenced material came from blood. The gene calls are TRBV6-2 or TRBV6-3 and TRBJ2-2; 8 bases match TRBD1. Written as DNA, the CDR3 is TGTGCCAGCAGGCCGACCCAGGGGGCCCACCACACCGGGGAGCTGTTTTTT. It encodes CASRPTQGAHHTGELFF.